The 2 T cell receptor beta chains below all came from one sample that was sequenced in a study of T cell responses to AZD1222 COVID-19 vaccine. The assay was immunoSEQ multiplex PCR, and TCRdb's table has in-frame clones only and misses some. The sample shows 130,000 to 150,000 clones, more than 70% of them seen only once. The sample consisted of peripheral blood, taken 28 days after the second AZD1222 dose. All receptors come from an adult who received the AZD1222 COVID-19 vaccine.

The genes are TRBV4-1 and TRBJ1-2; D is uncertain. CDR1 and CDR2 from the germline V gene are MGHRA and YSYEKL. This CDR3 has 14 residues. V was cut by 4 bases and J by 3 bases, with 12 bases left in between. CDR3 in amino acids: CASSLSGVDYGYTF. The CDR3 DNA sequence: TGCGCCAGCAGCCTATCAGGAGTAGACTATGGCTACACCTTC.

This chain joins TRBV5-1 and TRBJ1-2; D possibly corresponds to TRBD1 (6 bases). Per the germline V gene, CDR1 is SGHRS and CDR2 is YFSETQ. This CDR3 is 14 amino acids long. V lost 3 bases to trimming and J lost 5 bases, with 14 bases between them. CDR3 sequence (DNA): TGCGCCAGCAGCTCCGGGGGCCCTAGTTATGGCTACACCTTC. This codes for CASSSGGPSYGYTF.